This T cell receptor beta chain was identified in a study of T cells in narcolepsy. Study-wide context: Healthy controls were enrolled alongside patients with narcolepsy type 1 or type 2. Overall study results and limits: Autoreactive clone sequences were missing from some blood memory CD4+ repertoires. Blood of same and different patients, but not healthy controls, reportedly held recurring autoreactive clonotypes. HCRT-specific and TRIB2-specific autoreactive clonotypes appeared among same-patient CSF and blood CD4+ clonotypes.

With 4 bases clipped from V and 4 bases from J, the junction kept 8 bases outside the gene matches. Germline CDR1 SNHLY, CDR2 FYNNEI. The length of the CDR3 is 17 residues. About this clone: No antigen is known for it.

Libraries were prepared by immunoSEQ multiplex PCR; TCRdb keeps only in-frame clonotypes and omits some of them. The data contain approximately 30,000 clones, 82% of them singletons. This chain connects TRBV2 to TRBJ2-6; 9 bases are a match to TRBD1. The receptor's source is a human donor with narcolepsy. The sample consisted of CD45RA- memory CD4+ T cells from PBMCs. The CDR3 DNA reads as TGTGCCAGCAGTGGCACAGGGGGCTCATCCGGGGCCAACGTCCTGACTTTC. It codes for CASSGTGGSSGANVLTF.